Many counts were recorded for the clone carrying this T cell receptor (beta chain). Its matching antigen is unknown. The record originates from a study of T cell repertoires in cytomegalovirus infection. At the level of the study: Alongside well-studied HLA-B-restricted CMV epitopes, recently identified HLA-C-restricted CMV epitopes were also used.

The CDR3 is 15 residues long. CDR1 and CDR2 (germline): SGHNT, YYREEE (reference sequence). Trimming removed 2 bases at V and 0 bases at J, with 10 bases between. From the reads, TCRdb called clonotypes with MiXCR, one entry per CDR3 protein. The table records 700,000 to 900,000 distinct CDR3 sequences, roughly 28% of them present only once. The study, taken as a whole, reports: CMV-specific HLA-C-restricted TCR beta clonotypes dominated the ex vivo response.

This specimen consisted of cultured CD8+ T cells from PBMCs, obtained from culture after CMV antigen stimulation. This TCR derives from a human donor in good health (CMV status not recorded). Some clones in this sample may be carry-over from other donors' samples. The gene calls are TRBV5-4 and TRBJ2-3; weak D call: TRBD1 (5 bases). CDR3 loop: CASSLRRESTDTQYF. In nucleotides, the CDR3 is TGTGCCAGCAGCTTACGCAGGGAAAGCACAGATACGCAGTATTTT.